The 23 T cell receptor beta chains in this list originate from one sample, sequenced in a study of regulatory T cells in long-lasting Graves disease. Stated time point: newly diagnosed GD, antithyroid drugs for less than 3 months. Preparation of the TCR library used RNA extracted from PBMCs. Arm-PCR of CDR3 regions and iRepertoire HTBI primers were used to build TCR beta libraries. TCRdb itself ran the multiplex PCR reads through MiXCR, one entry per CDR3 protein. The sample yields fewer than 650,000 distinct CDR3 sequences, roughly 16% seen once. The same data also contributed to another study, on T cells in Graves' hyperthyroidism and ophthalmopathy.

The material was peripheral blood mononuclear cells (PBMCs), obtained at new diagnosis, from a patient treated with antithyroid drugs. The receptors were sampled from a young woman with Graves disease.

This clonotype was detected only a few times. The CDR3 sequence is CASSPELAGVYNEQFF. The DNA for the CDR3 is TGTGCCAGCAGCCCGGAACTAGCGGGGGTTTACAATGAGCAGTTCTTC. V and J are TRBV3-1 and TRBJ2-1; 11 bases map to TRBD2. J lost 4 bases, V lost 4 bases, and 6 bases had no gene match. The germline CDR1 and CDR2 sequences are LGHDT and YNNKEL (reference sequence). The CDR3 totals 16 residues.

This clonotype has ten or more counts. The chain links TRBV28 to TRBJ2-7; tentative D call: TRBD1 (6 bases). Trimming shortened V by 8 bases and J by 0 bases, and 14 bases separated the two germline ends. CDR1 and CDR2 (germline): MDHEN, SYDVKM. The CDR3 totals 14 residues. For the CDR3, the DNA is TGTGCCAGCTATTCGCAGGGGCTCTCCTACGAGCAGTACTTC. Its protein is CASYSQGLSYEQYF. Full variable domain (rest looked up from reference TRBV28 and TRBJ2-7): DVKVTQSSRYLVKRTGEKVFLECVQDMDHENMFWYRQDPGLGLRLIYFSYDVKMKEKGDIPEGYSVSREKKERFSLILESASTNQTSMYLCASYSQGLSYEQYFGPGTRLTVT.

This clonotype was observed at least ten times. A read error may produce the germline difference seen at one junction end. The CDR3 sequence: CSATSPGDYGYTF. The CDR3 DNA reads TGCAGCGCTACCTCTCCTGGAGACTATGGCTACACCTTC. The chain has TRBV20-1 and TRBJ1-2; no clear D gene. The CDR3 is 13 amino acids. CDR1 is DFQATT, CDR2 SNEGSKA, per germline (reference sequence).

This clonotype was observed a few times. The chain couples TRBV3-1 to TRBJ2-5; D is uncertain. CDR1 is LGHDT and CDR2 is YNNKEL in the germline V gene (reference sequence). The CDR3 runs to 13 residues. V lost 3 bases and J 5 bases, leaving 10 bases between the germline ends. The CDR3 sequence: CASSHGVGETQYF. The CDR3 DNA follows: TGTGCCAGCAGCCATGGGGTCGGGGAGACCCAGTACTTC.

This clonotype was seen ten or more times. This chain links TRBV3-1 with TRBJ2-5; D possibly corresponds to TRBD2 (5 bases). CDR1 LGHDT and CDR2 YNNKEL come from the germline V gene (reference sequence). The CDR3 has 15 amino acids. V was clipped by 0 bases and J by 3 bases, with 11 bases between them. The CDR3 nucleotides read TGTGCCAGCAGCCAAGAGGTTGGGAGCGAAGAGACCCAGTACTTC. Translation: CASSQEVGSEETQYF.

This clonotype was seen once. A read error may be the cause here, since a much bigger clone is one base away. This chain connects TRBV7-2 to TRBJ2-7, with 8 bases fitting TRBD2. Germline CDR1 SGHTA, CDR2 FQGNSA. V trimming: 5 bases; J trimming: 6 bases; junction bases outside the gene matches: 12. The CDR3 loop spans 15 amino acids. As DNA, the CDR3 is TGTGCCAGCAGCACCACTGGGAGCGGGAGAGGCGAGCAGTACTTC. This encodes CASSTTGSGRGEQYF.

This clonotype has a count of ten or more. The gene calls are TRBV12-3 or TRBV12-4 and TRBJ1-2; 9 nucleotides line up with TRBD1. This CDR3 has 15 residues. The trim removed 3 bases at V and 7 bases at J, leaving 9 bases unmatched. The CDR3 DNA reads TGTGCCAGCAGTTTGAGGGGGACAGGGTCGGTTGGCTACACCTTC. Translated: CASSLRGTGSVGYTF.

This chain uses TRBV5-6 with TRBJ2-7; D not resolved. Germline V CDR1 and CDR2: SGHDT, YYEEEE. The V and J ends lost 2 bases and 6 bases respectively, with 12 bases between them. This CDR3 is built from 13 residues. The CDR3 nucleotides are TGTGCCAGCAGCTTTCAGGAACTGCGCGAGCAGTACTTC. Its translation: CASSFQELREQYF.

The rearrangement uses TRBV20-1 and TRBJ2-1; D is uncertain. In germline, CDR1 is DFQATT, CDR2 SNEGSKA (reference sequence). Trimming shortened V by 6 bases and J by 0 bases, and 18 bases separated the two germline ends. The CDR3 extends over 16 amino acids. CDR3 in amino acids: CSAFGGGGYSYNEQFF. In DNA form, the CDR3 reads TGCAGTGCCTTCGGCGGTGGCGGCTACTCCTACAATGAGCAGTTCTTC.

This clonotype has a count of ten or more. The chain couples TRBV28 to TRBJ1-1, with 9 bases aligning to TRBD1. The germline gives CDR1 MDHEN, CDR2 SYDVKM. The CDR3 covers 12 residues. V lost 3 bases to trimming and J lost 10 bases; unmatched junction nucleotides: 3. The CDR3 sequence: CASSFDRGGAFF. CDR3 sequence (DNA): TGTGCCAGCAGTTTTGACAGGGGGGGAGCTTTCTTT.

This clonotype has just a few counts. The V and J genes are TRBV7-9 and TRBJ1-1, with TRBD1 as a possible D gene (6 bases). CDR3 size: 16 residues. CDR1 is SEHNR and CDR2 is FQNEAQ in the germline V gene (reference sequence). Between the trimmed V and J ends, which lost 6 bases and 1 base, there was a span of 18 bases. CDR3 amino acids: CASRPQGQTRNTEAFF. The CDR3, as DNA: TGTGCCAGCAGACCCCAAGGACAGACGAGGAACACTGAAGCTTTCTTT.

This clonotype was seen a handful of times. CDR3 region: CASSQERLVNEQFF. In DNA form, the CDR3 reads TGTGCCAGCAGCCAAGAGCGACTCGTCAATGAGCAGTTCTTC. The rearrangement links TRBV4-2 to TRBJ2-1; D is undetermined. V was cut by 0 bases and J by 6 bases, with 9 bases left in between. The length of the CDR3 is 14 residues. Germline V lookup: CDR1 LGHNA, CDR2 YNFKEQ.

This clonotype was counted at least ten times. This rearrangement joins TRBV7-9 to TRBJ2-3; possible D gene TRBD2, 6 bases. The CDR3 has 15 amino acids. The V gene lost 5 bases and the J gene lost 0 bases, with 12 bases spanning the gap. Germline CDR1 reads SEHNR; CDR2 reads FQNEAQ (reference sequence). The CDR3 region has the DNA TGTGCCAGCAGCCTCCTAGCGCCTAGCACAGATACGCAGTATTTT. The encoded protein is CASSLLAPSTDTQYF.

The chain links TRBV5-6 to TRBJ1-2; D gene ambiguous. CDR3 length: 12 amino acids. Trimming removed 4 bases from V and 8 bases from J, with 12 bases in between. Germline CDR1 reads SGHDT; CDR2 reads YYEEEE. The CDR3 spells CASSAGPGGYTF. The CDR3 nucleotides read TGTGCCAGCAGCGCGGGCCCCGGCGGCTACACCTTC.

Comments on this clonotype: At one boundary the junction diverges from the germline segment, which might be a read error. CDR3 bases: TGCAGTGTTGCAGGGAGTAACTATGGCTACACCTTC. It specifies CSVAGSNYGYTF. The genes are TRBV29-1 and TRBJ1-2; D perhaps matches TRBD1 (5 bases). CDR1 is SQVTM and CDR2 is ANQGSEA in the germline V gene. The CDR3 is 12 residues long. Together with reference TRBV29-1 and TRBJ1-2, the CDR3 gives the full variable domain: SAVISQKPSRDICQRGTSLTIQCQVDSQVTMMFWYRQQPGQSLTLIATANQGSEATYESGFVIDKFPISRPNLTFSTLTVSNMSPEDSSIYLCSVAGSNYGYTFGSGTRLTVV.

This clonotype appeared a few times. The V and J genes are TRBV10-3 and TRBJ2-7, with 13 bases that match TRBD2. Germline CDR1 is ENHRY and CDR2 is SYGVKD. The CDR3 sequence is 15 residues long. The V and J ends lost 4 bases and 7 bases, in that order; junction bases with no gene match: 7. The CDR3 region is CAISGTSGSSREQYF. Here the CDR3 DNA reads TGTGCCATCAGTGGGACTAGCGGGAGTTCTCGAGAGCAGTACTTC.

This clonotype has just a few counts. V is TRBV20-1 and J is TRBJ2-3; D remains ambiguous. Trimming stripped 3 bases from V and 6 bases from J, with 7 bases between. This CDR3 comprises 11 residues. CDR1 is DFQATT and CDR2 is SNEGSKA in the germline V gene (reference sequence). Written as DNA, the CDR3 is TGCAGTGCTAGCTCCTGGGATACGCAGTATTTT. This translates into CSASSWDTQYF.

The chain links TRBV10-2 to TRBJ2-1; 11 nucleotides agree with TRBD2. The CDR3 has 15 amino acids. The germline V gene has CDR1 WSHSY and CDR2 SAAADI. The V gene end was trimmed by 6 bases and the J gene end by 5 bases; junction bases not matched to a gene: 6. The CDR3 protein is CASRDIAGGDNEQFF. CDR3 bases: TGCGCCAGCAGAGATATAGCGGGAGGGGACAATGAGCAGTTCTTC.

This clonotype was detected ten times or more. The chain recombines TRBV29-1 with TRBJ2-5; D gene unclear. CDR3 length equals 12 residues. V lost 3 bases to trimming and J lost 2 bases, with 7 bases between them. Germline V lookup: CDR1 SQVTM, CDR2 ANQGSEA. DNA for the CDR3: TGCAGCGTTGATCAGGTACAAGAGACCCAGTACTTC. This gives the protein CSVDQVQETQYF. The full variable domain, with the rest looked up from reference TRBV29-1 and TRBJ2-5, is SAVISQKPSRDICQRGTSLTIQCQVDSQVTMMFWYRQQPGQSLTLIATANQGSEATYESGFVIDKFPISRPNLTFSTLTVSNMSPEDSSIYLCSVDQVQETQYFGPGTRLLVL.

Many counts were recorded for this clonotype. The chain joins TRBV28 to TRBJ1-3, with 8 bases that match TRBD1. Germline V gives CDR1 MDHEN, CDR2 SYDVKM. The CDR3 runs to 16 residues. The ends lost 4 bases at V and 3 bases at J; junction bases unmatched: 8. The DNA of the CDR3 is TGTGCCAGCAGTTCCCCCGACAGGGGCAGTGGAAACACCATATATTTT. It is translated as CASSSPDRGSGNTIYF.

This clonotype was detected ten times or more. This CDR3 is CATSRDLSGGSYEQYF. The CDR3 DNA reads as TGTGCCACCAGCAGAGATCTTTCGGGGGGTTCCTACGAGCAGTACTTC. V and J are TRBV15 and TRBJ2-7; 7 positions match TRBD2. Germline trimming cut 0 bases from V and 1 base from J; bases unmatched to any gene: 6. CDR1 and CDR2 from the germline V gene are LNHNV and YYDKDF (reference sequence). This CDR3 has 16 residues.

This clonotype was found a few times. The V call is TRBV7-6, the J call TRBJ1-5; D remains ambiguous. The germline V and J ends were trimmed by 5 bases and 6 bases, with 14 bases remaining between them. The CDR3 length is 14 residues. Germline values: CDR1 SGHVS, CDR2 FNYEAQ. The CDR3 loop is CASSPKELGQPQHF. The CDR3 DNA is TGTGCCAGCAGCCCAAAAGAGTTGGGTCAGCCCCAGCATTTT.

This clonotype showed up many times. The chain combines TRBV6-1 with TRBJ1-1, with 9 bases lining up with TRBD1. Trimming cost V 6 bases and J 8 bases; bases outside gene matches: 16. CDR1 is MNHNS, CDR2 SASEGT, per germline. The CDR3 totals 16 residues. The CDR3 nucleotides are TGTGCCAGCAGCCCTGCCGGGACAGGGATTCTCACCGAAGCTTTCTTT. It encodes CASSPAGTGILTEAFF.